A single sample gave rise to the 16 T cell receptor beta chains below, sequenced in a study of T cell responses to AZD1222 COVID-19 vaccine. This table comes from immunoSEQ multiplex PCR, and its TCRdb copy is limited to in-frame clones, with some not included. Found here are tens of thousands of clones, approximately 85% of them singletons; the top ten hold 10%. Specimen: peripheral blood, collected 28 days after the second AZD1222 dose. Every receptor here comes from an adult who received the AZD1222 COVID-19 vaccine.

The chain joins TRBV11-2 to TRBJ2-2; possible D gene TRBD1, 6 bases. Germline V gene data show CDR1 as SGHAT and CDR2 as FQNNGV. This CDR3 contains 15 residues. The V end was cut by 5 bases, the J end by 7 bases, with 17 bases between. Here the CDR3 DNA reads TGTGCCAGCAGCCCTAGGCAGGGGTTTGGCGGGGAGCTGTTTTTT. Translation: CASSPRQGFGGELFF. Supplemented by reference TRBV11-2 and TRBJ2-2, the full variable domain reads EAGVAQSPRYKIIEKRQSVAFWCNPISGHATLYWYQQILGQGPKLLIQFQNNGVVDDSQLPKDRFSAERLKGVDSTLKIQPAKLEDSAVYLCASSPRQGFGGELFFGEGSRLTVL.

This clone has just one count. V and J are TRBV7-8 and TRBJ1-6; maybe TRBD1 (5 bases). V shed 1 base and J shed 10 bases, with 8 bases lying between them. From germline, CDR1 is SGHVS and CDR2 FQNEAQ. The CDR3 is 13 amino acids. CDR3 loop: CASSLGGGSPLHF. As DNA, the CDR3 is TGTGCCAGCAGCTTAGGTGGGGGGTCACCCCTCCACTTT. The full variable domain, rest sourced from reference TRBV7-8 and TRBJ1-6, is GAGVSQSPRYKVAKRGQDVALRCDPISGHVSLFWYQQALGQGPEFLTYFQNEAQLDKSGLPSDRFFAERPEGSVSTLKIQRTQQEDSAVYLCASSLGGGSPLHFGNGTRLTVT.

J is TRBJ1-2 and V is TRBV6-1, with D unclear. Trimming pared 2 bases from V and 4 bases from J, leaving 11 bases between. Germline V gene data show CDR1 as MNHNS and CDR2 as SASEGT. CDR3 length: 14 amino acids. CDR3 coding DNA: TGTGCCAGCAGTGAAACGACTCGCCTCTATGGCTACACCTTC. The encoded protein is CASSETTRLYGYTF.

V gene TRBV19 combines with J gene TRBJ2-5, with D possibly matching TRBD1 (5 bases). CDR3 length equals 16 residues. The V gene's germline CDR1 is LNHDA and CDR2 SQIVND (reference sequence). V lost 5 bases and J lost 5, with 21 bases in between. The CDR3: CASSSPSRGKGETQYF. The CDR3 DNA reads as TGTGCCAGTAGTTCCCCGAGTAGGGGAAAAGGGGAGACCCAGTACTTC.

This clone was seen a few times. J is TRBJ1-4 and V is TRBV14, with 7 bases aligning to TRBD1. V shed 1 base and J 5 bases; nucleotides not matched to a gene: 7. Germline loops: CDR1 SGHDN, CDR2 FVKESK. The CDR3 consists of 16 residues. CDR3 sequence reads: CASSQVTGVTNEKLFF. The CDR3 coding sequence is TGTGCCAGCAGCCAAGTAACAGGGGTCACCAATGAAAAACTGTTTTTT.

The rearrangement joins TRBV2 to TRBJ2-7, with 12 bases aligning to TRBD1. Germline V gene data show CDR1 as SNHLY and CDR2 as FYNNEI. This CDR3 has 15 amino acids. With 4 bases clipped from V and 3 bases from J, the junction kept 4 bases outside the gene matches. CDR3 DNA: TGTGCCAGCAGTGGGGACAGGGGGCTACACTACGAGCAGTACTTC. Amino acid sequence: CASSGDRGLHYEQYF.

The rearrangement uses TRBV10-3 and TRBJ1-1; D is unclear. Germline V CDR1 and CDR2: ENHRY, SYGVKD. Trimming stripped 4 bases from V and 1 base from J, with 7 bases between. The CDR3 is 13 residues long. In nucleotides, the CDR3 is TGTGCCATCAGTGGCTCGGGGAACACTGAAGCTTTCTTT. It encodes CAISGSGNTEAFF.

The V call is TRBV11-3, the J call TRBJ1-1; D is ambiguous. V lost 2 bases to trimming and J lost 2 bases, with 6 bases between them. The CDR3 has 13 residues. Germline V CDR1 and CDR2: SGHNT, YENEEA. As DNA, the CDR3 is TGTGCCAGCAGCTTAAAGGGTAACACTGAAGCTTTCTTT. It codes for CASSLKGNTEAFF.

J is TRBJ2-7 and V is TRBV7-9, with a tentative D call TRBD2 (6 bases). The CDR3 loop spans 16 amino acids. Germline CDR1 and CDR2: SEHNR and FQNEAQ (reference sequence). The V end was cut by 4 bases, the J end by 7 bases, with 23 bases between. The CDR3 here is CASSSFSGSLGWEQYF. The CDR3 nucleotides are TGTGCCAGCAGCTCCTTTAGCGGATCACTTGGATGGGAGCAGTACTTC. Supplemented by reference TRBV7-9 and TRBJ2-7, the full variable domain reads DTGVSQNPRHKITKRGQNVTFRCDPISEHNRLYWYRQTLGQGPEFLTYFQNEAQLEKSRLLSDRFSAERPKGSFSTLEIQRTEQGDSAMYLCASSSFSGSLGWEQYFGPGTRLTVT.

This chain links TRBV29-1 with TRBJ2-1; TRBD1 might be the D (5 bases). The CDR3 has 13 residues. Deletions cut 4 bases from V and 4 bases from J, with 11 bases between. Germline loops: CDR1 SQVTM, CDR2 ANQGSEA. CDR3 nucleotides: TGCAGCGTTGCCGAAGACAGTTACAATGAGCAGTTCTTC. Its protein product is CSVAEDSYNEQFF.

The rearrangement joins TRBV6-5 to TRBJ1-1; D unclear. CDR1 is MNHEY, CDR2 SVGAGI, per germline. V lost 4 bases and J lost 11, with 14 bases in between. The CDR3 consists of 12 residues. The CDR3 DNA follows: TGTGCCAGCAGTTCCTTGGGGTATGGGGCTTTCTTT. Protein sequence: CASSSLGYGAFF.

The rearrangement links TRBV6-5 to TRBJ1-5; the match to TRBD1 covers 7 bases. CDR1 and CDR2 from the germline V gene are MNHEY and SVGAGI. After removal of 6 bases from V and 7 bases from J, the junction contained 12 bases not matched to a gene. The CDR3 is 15 amino acids. CDR3 in amino acids: CASRPTGRANQPQHF. In DNA form, the CDR3 reads TGTGCCAGCAGACCGACAGGGCGGGCTAACCAGCCCCAGCATTTT.

In nucleotides, the CDR3 is TGTGCCACCTCTCGCACCTATAGCAATCAGCCCCAGCATTTT. Amino acid sequence: CATSRTYSNQPQHF. This chain connects TRBV27 to TRBJ1-5; D not certain. CDR1 and CDR2 (germline): MNHEY, SMNVEV (reference sequence). V gave up 10 bases and J gave up 0 bases, with 13 bases separating them. This CDR3 region has 14 residues.

V and J are TRBV7-2 and TRBJ2-5; 10 bases fit TRBD2. CDR3 length: 15 residues. CDR1 is SGHTA and CDR2 is FQGNSA in the germline V gene. V shed 2 bases, J shed 5 bases, and the junction held 5 bases outside the gene matches. As DNA, the CDR3 is TGTGCCAGCAGCTTACCTACTAGCGGGGACGAGACCCAGTACTTC. Translated: CASSLPTSGDETQYF.

This chain connects TRBV7-9 to TRBJ1-1; D ambiguous. V was clipped by 2 bases and J by 3 bases, with 10 bases between them. Germline V gene sequence: CDR1 SEHNR, CDR2 FQNEAQ (reference sequence). CDR3 size: 14 residues. The CDR3: CASSLRGTDTEAFF. CDR3 sequence (DNA): TGTGCCAGCAGCTTACGGGGTACGGACACTGAAGCTTTCTTT.

This chain connects TRBV9 to TRBJ1-2; the match to TRBD1 covers 9 bases. V shed 4 bases, J shed 7 bases, and the junction held 8 bases outside the gene matches. Per the germline V gene, CDR1 is SGDLS and CDR2 is YYNGEE. This CDR3 is 14 amino acids long. The CDR3: CASSPAATGGGYTF. CDR3 sequence (DNA): TGTGCCAGCAGCCCGGCAGCGACAGGGGGTGGCTACACCTTC.